Each of the 8 T cell receptor beta chains below was sequenced from the same sample in a study of T-cell reconstitution after alpha-beta-depleted transplantation in children. For TCRbeta, the library was prepared with unique molecular identifiers. TCRdb reanalysed the PCR reads using MiXCR and keeps one entry per CDR3 protein. The sample holds about a million distinct CDR3 sequences, roughly 29% seen once. The sample was PBMCs, mostly from graft donor cells, taken 360 days after TCRalphabeta/CD19-depleted stem cell transplant. All receptors come from a boy under two years old who had a stem cell transplant for SCID, so the T cells may come from the graft donor.

This clonotype has ten or more counts. The chain combines TRBV2 with TRBJ2-2; D is uncertain. This CDR3 spans 18 amino acids. V lost 0 bases and J 0 bases, leaving 14 bases between the germline ends. Looked up from germline, CDR1 is SNHLY and CDR2 is FYNNEI. The CDR3 loop reads CASSEALGVLTNTGELFF. The CDR3 nucleotides are TGTGCCAGCAGTGAAGCGCTTGGAGTCCTAACGAACACCGGGGAGCTGTTTTTT.

This clonotype was observed a handful of times. V and J are TRBV28 and TRBJ1-3; D gene ambiguous. This CDR3 spans 15 amino acids. Germline CDR1 MDHEN, CDR2 SYDVKM. V lost 1 base to trimming and J lost 2 bases, with 9 bases between them. CDR3 amino acids: CASSLSRHPGNTIYF. CDR3 coding DNA: TGTGCCAGCAGTTTATCTCGACACCCTGGAAACACCATATATTTT.

This clonotype was seen once. The V gene is TRBV29-1, the J gene TRBJ1-4; the D is unclear. Per the germline V gene, CDR1 is SQVTM and CDR2 is ANQGSEA. The ends were cut back, 4 bases at V and 2 bases at J, with 8 bases in the middle. The CDR3 is made up of 13 amino acids. The chain's CDR3 is CSVGGRTNEKLFF. CDR3 nucleotide sequence: TGCAGCGTTGGGGGAAGGACTAATGAAAAACTGTTTTTT.

The chain links TRBV20-1 to TRBJ2-5; possibly TRBD1 for D (6 bases). CDR1 DFQATT and CDR2 SNEGSKA come from the germline V gene (reference sequence). This CDR3 contains 16 residues. V was trimmed by 2 bases and J by 2 bases, leaving 18 bases between them. The CDR3 DNA follows: TGCAGTGCTAGACACTTCGGCAGGGGCAATCAAGAGACCCAGTACTTC. It encodes CSARHFGRGNQETQYF.

This clonotype turned up a few times. The chain recombines TRBV20-1 with TRBJ2-7; possible D gene TRBD1, 6 bases. The CDR3 is made up of 13 amino acids. Germline CDR1 and CDR2: DFQATT and SNEGSKA (reference sequence). V was clipped by 6 bases and J by 4 bases, with 16 bases between them. CDR3 region: CSAKRNRDYEQYF. CDR3 sequence (DNA): TGCAGTGCCAAAAGGAACAGGGATTACGAGCAGTACTTC.

The rearrangement links TRBV7-9 to TRBJ2-2, with 9 bases fitting TRBD2. The junction had 11 bases not matched to a gene; V was cut back by 8 bases and J by 7 bases. The CDR3 contains 15 residues. The germline CDR1 and CDR2 sequences are SEHNR and FQNEAQ (reference sequence). This CDR3 is CASRRAGGRSGELFF. CDR3 in DNA: TGTGCCAGCCGTCGAGCGGGGGGAAGGAGCGGGGAGCTGTTTTTT.

The chain recombines TRBV20-1 with TRBJ2-5; D unclear. The CDR3 loop spans 15 amino acids. Looked up from germline, CDR1 is DFQATT and CDR2 is SNEGSKA (reference sequence). V gave up 4 bases and J gave up 0 bases, with 15 bases separating them. CDR3 loop: CSATLNDWYQETQYF. As DNA, the CDR3 is TGCAGTGCTACCCTCAACGACTGGTACCAAGAGACCCAGTACTTC.

This clonotype occurred a few times. V and J are TRBV29-1 and TRBJ2-5, with 9 nucleotides matching TRBD1. The CDR3 contains 12 residues. Germline CDR1 is SQVTM and CDR2 is ANQGSEA. With 8 bases clipped from V and 7 bases from J, the junction kept 8 bases outside the gene matches. The CDR3 region has the DNA TGCAGCACCCGGACAGGGGTGGGGACCCAGTACTTC. It is translated as CSTRTGVGTQYF.